These 21 T cell receptor beta chains originate from one sample sequenced in a study of T cells in localized non-small cell lung cancer. TCRdb's table, derived via immunoSEQ multiplex PCR, lists solely in-frame clones and lacks some. The sample holds about 12,000 clones; over 65% are singletons and the top ten take under 25%. This specimen consisted of peripheral blood, obtained before any cancer treatment. The source of these receptors is a male donor at least 60 years old with stage I lung adenocarcinoma.

The V gene is TRBV29-1, the J gene TRBJ1-3, with 8 bases lining up with TRBD1. Trimming at V came to 6 bases and at J to 5 bases, leaving 9 bases not matched to a gene. Germline loops: CDR1 SQVTM, CDR2 ANQGSEA. This CDR3 comprises 14 residues. This CDR3 reads CSVSTGTGRNTIYF. In nucleotides, the CDR3 is TGCAGCGTAAGCACCGGGACAGGTCGAAACACCATATATTTT.

This clone was seen a handful of times. The rearrangement uses TRBV14 and TRBJ2-7; D ambiguous. V lost 4 bases to trimming and J lost 2 bases, with 3 bases between them. The CDR3 length is 11 residues. Germline CDR1 SGHDN, CDR2 FVKESK. CDR3 residues: CASSRTYEQYF. In nucleotides, the CDR3 is TGTGCCAGCAGCCGGACCTACGAGCAGTACTTC.

The gene calls are TRBV2 and TRBJ2-2; D gene unclear. Germline V CDR1 and CDR2: SNHLY, FYNNEI. V was trimmed by 4 bases and J by 0 bases, leaving 9 bases between them. The CDR3 covers 15 residues. The CDR3 here is CASSGSGTNTGELFF. Here the CDR3 DNA reads TGTGCCAGCAGTGGCTCAGGCACGAACACCGGGGAGCTGTTTTTT.

This clone appeared a few times. The chain carries TRBV6-5 and TRBJ2-7, with 9 bases lining up with TRBD1. Germline-derived CDR1 and CDR2 are MNHEY and SVGAGI. CDR3 length equals 14 residues. V shed 5 bases, J shed 5 bases, and the junction held 7 bases outside the gene matches. CDR3 nucleotide sequence: TGTGCCAGCAGTCCCGGGACAGGGAAGAACGAGCAGTACTTC. Amino acids: CASSPGTGKNEQYF.

The chain uses TRBV6-1 and TRBJ2-1, with 14 bases lining up with TRBD2. Germline CDR1 is MNHNS and CDR2 is SASEGT. With V trimmed by 6 bases and J by 8 bases, 6 bases remained unmatched. This CDR3 contains 15 residues. The CDR3, as DNA: TGTGCCAGCAGGGGGACTAGCGGGGGCCCGGATGAGCAGTTCTTC. This sequence encodes CASRGTSGGPDEQFF.

The rearrangement uses TRBV4-2 and TRBJ1-2, with a tentative D call TRBD1 (6 bases). The CDR3 has 16 amino acids. The germline V gene has CDR1 LGHNA and CDR2 YNFKEQ. V lost 0 bases to trimming and J lost 3 bases, with 14 bases between them. CDR3 residues: CASSQDDTGRDYGYTF. CDR3 sequence (DNA): TGTGCCAGCAGCCAAGATGACACAGGGCGTGACTATGGCTACACCTTC.

This clone came up a few times. The chain joins TRBV27 to TRBJ1-4; no firm D call. Trimming pared 4 bases from V and 0 bases from J, leaving 6 bases between. CDR3 size: 14 residues. Germline assignment: CDR1 MNHEY and CDR2 SMNVEV (reference sequence). CDR3 nucleotides: TGTGCCAGCAGTTGGGGTGCAACTAATGAAAAACTGTTTTTT. As protein: CASSWGATNEKLFF.

CDR3 residues: CASSPPRVSEETQYF. The CDR3 DNA is TGTGCCAGCAGCCCACCGCGGGTCAGCGAAGAGACCCAGTACTTC. The gene calls are TRBV21-1 and TRBJ2-5; the table gives TRBD2 as D, unverified against the DNA. TRBV21-1 is a documented pseudogene. This CDR3 is built from 15 residues.

This clone was counted once. The rearrangement uses TRBV4-3 and TRBJ1-2; no reliable D call. Per the germline V gene, CDR1 is LGHNA and CDR2 is YSLEER. Trimming stripped 0 bases from V and 8 bases from J, with 13 bases between. The CDR3 is 14 amino acids. CDR3 protein: CASSQDLRTPGYTF. The CDR3 DNA follows: TGCGCCAGCAGCCAAGATCTTCGTACGCCCGGCTACACCTTC.

V gene TRBV7-9 combines with J gene TRBJ1-1; TRBD1 is a possible D gene (5 bases). The CDR3 is 12 amino acids. The V gene's germline CDR1 is SEHNR and CDR2 FQNEAQ (reference sequence). V lost 6 bases and J lost 4, with 9 bases in between. CDR3 DNA: TGTGCCAGCAGAGGGGAAGTCACTGAAGCTTTCTTT. Amino acid sequence: CASRGEVTEAFF.

The V call is TRBV11-3, the J call TRBJ2-2; TRBD1 might be the D (6 bases). Trimming stripped 3 bases from V and 4 bases from J, with 12 bases between. CDR1 is SGHNT, CDR2 YENEEA, per germline. This CDR3 has 15 amino acids. This CDR3 reads CASSFGTGSTGELFF. Here the CDR3 DNA reads TGTGCCAGCAGCTTTGGTACAGGGAGCACCGGGGAGCTGTTTTTT.

About this clone: Additional DNA sequences in this sample encode the identical CDR3. V is TRBV4-1 and J is TRBJ1-2; D unresolved. V shed 0 bases and J shed 6 bases, with 5 bases lying between them. This CDR3 contains 12 residues. Germline V CDR1 and CDR2: MGHRA, YSYEKL. The CDR3 loop reads CASSQDGDGYTF. Written as DNA, the CDR3 is TGCGCCAGCAGCCAAGATGGAGATGGCTACACCTTC.

The V and J genes are TRBV5-1 and TRBJ1-4, with TRBD1 identical over 7 bases. Germline V gene data show CDR1 as SGHRS and CDR2 as YFSETQ. V lost 2 bases, J lost 7 bases, and 8 bases stayed unmatched. The CDR3 has 15 residues. CDR3 DNA: TGCGCCAGCAGCTTCCGACAGGGATCGGGTGAAAAACTGTTTTTT. It yields the protein CASSFRQGSGEKLFF.

This chain joins TRBV21-1 and TRBJ2-1; TRBD1 was called by the table and not checked on the DNA. TRBV21-1 has pseudogene status. This CDR3 has 17 residues. The CDR3 loop is CASSTHRQEGQCNEQFF. CDR3 nucleotide sequence: TGTGCCAGCAGCACCCACCGACAGGAAGGGCAATGCAATGAGCAGTTCTTC.

Worth noting for this clone: Other DNA sequences from this sample encode an identical CDR3 as well. This CDR3 is CATSRDRSYNSPLHF. In DNA form, the CDR3 reads TGTGCCACCAGCAGAGATCGTTCCTATAATTCACCCCTCCACTTT. V usage is TRBV15 and J usage is TRBJ1-6; no clear D gene. The CDR3 has 15 amino acids. Trimming left V 0 bases short and J 1 base short, with 4 bases between. Germline assignment: CDR1 LNHNV and CDR2 YYDKDF (reference sequence).

V and J are TRBV7-3 and TRBJ2-5, with 7 bases that match TRBD2. V dropped 5 bases and J dropped 9; count of bases not matched to a gene: 12. This CDR3 comprises 14 residues. Germline assignment: CDR1 SGHTA and CDR2 FQGTGA. The CDR3 region is CASSVSPLAASQYF. In nucleotides, the CDR3 is TGTGCCAGCAGCGTCTCCCCCCTAGCGGCTTCCCAGTACTTC.

J is TRBJ1-2 and V is TRBV19; D gene unclear. The CDR3 loop spans 13 amino acids. CDR1 and CDR2 (germline): LNHDA, SQIVND (reference sequence). The V and J ends lost 3 bases and 2 bases respectively, with 7 bases between them. CDR3 protein: CASSIQSNYGYTF. The CDR3 DNA is TGTGCCAGTAGTATCCAGTCAAACTATGGCTACACCTTC.

The chain recombines TRBV6-6 with TRBJ1-4; no definite D call. Germline lookup yields CDR1 MNHNY and CDR2 SVGAGI (reference sequence). The CDR3 is 15 amino acids. The V end was cut by 7 bases, the J end by 7 bases, with 19 bases between. CDR3: CASTLGEGSGEKLFF. The DNA for the CDR3 is TGTGCCAGCACTTTGGGAGAGGGATCGGGTGAAAAACTGTTTTTT.

The chain joins TRBV5-6 to TRBJ2-5; no definite D call. Trimming shortened V by 6 bases and J by 5 bases, and 8 bases separated the two germline ends. The CDR3 sequence is 11 residues long. Germline V CDR1 and CDR2: SGHDT, YYEEEE. The CDR3 DNA reads TGTGCCAGCACCAACCCGGAGACCCAGTACTTC. It encodes CASTNPETQYF. The full variable domain, rest sourced from reference TRBV5-6 and TRBJ2-5, is DAGVTQSPTHLIKTRGQQVTLRCSPKSGHDTVSWYQQALGQGPQFIFQYYEEEERQRGNFPDRFSGHQFPNYSSELNVNALLLGDSALYLCASTNPETQYFGPGTRLLVL.

The V gene is TRBV27, the J gene TRBJ1-3; D remains ambiguous. Trimming removed 4 bases from V and 3 bases from J, with 10 bases in between. This CDR3 has 14 residues. CDR1 is MNHEY, CDR2 SMNVEV, per germline (reference sequence). The CDR3 DNA reads TGTGCCAGCAGTTCTTCCGGGTTTGGAAACACCATATATTTT. Translated, it gives CASSSSGFGNTIYF.

This clone turned up a few times. V is TRBV5-1 and J is TRBJ1-1, with TRBD1 matching 9 bases. Trimming removed 4 bases from V and 1 base from J; junction bases left unmatched: 5. The CDR3 has 15 residues. Germline V gene data show CDR1 as SGHRS and CDR2 as YFSETQ. The CDR3 nucleotides are TGCGCCAGCAGCCCGCCGGGACAGGGGAACACTGAAGCTTTCTTT. Amino acids: CASSPPGQGNTEAFF.